The subject of this entry is one T cell receptor beta chain. Authors' processing steps: Quantification of nucleated cells was approximated via reference gene primer amplification. TCRdb keeps only in-frame clones here, not all; method: immunoSEQ multiplex PCR. The V and J calls and the clone size are those of that table, but D and trimming were determined from the DNA. The top ten clones hold around 2.1% of a sample with roughly 120,000 clones, more than 85% of them seen once. Trimming at V came to 5 bases and at J to 7 bases, leaving 8 bases not matched to a gene. The CDR3 loop spans 15 amino acids. Germline V lookup: CDR1 LNHDA, CDR2 SQIVND (reference sequence). One Seattle source followed patients from active infection through their disease course. This entry belongs to a study of blood T cell repertoires in COVID-19. Study background: COVID-19 samples collected from the United States, Italy and Spain covered acute and convalescent phases. T cells, B-cell-depleted T cells, or PBMCs provided the cDNA or gDNA that served as material.

The rearrangement links TRBV19 to TRBJ1-5, with TRBD1 identical over 10 bases. This receptor was identified in a man aged 50-59 years with COVID-19, enrolled during active disease. The specimen was peripheral blood. For the CDR3, the DNA is TGTGCCAGTAGTGCCCGGGACAGGGGAGGCCAGCCCCAGCATTTT. Amino acid sequence: CASSARDRGGQPQHF.